The 11 T cell receptor beta chains given below trace back to one sample, sequenced in a study of blood T cell repertoires in COVID-19. The protocol was immunoSEQ multiplex PCR, while the TCRdb copy is restricted to in-frame clones and leaves out a portion. The table includes hundreds of thousands of clones, approximately 90% detected once. Sequenced: PBMCs or T cells enriched from blood (not recorded which). These receptors came from a woman between 45 and 65 years old who had recovered from COVID-19.

This clone has only a few counts. The chain has TRBV7-2 and TRBJ2-1; weak D call: TRBD2 (5 bases). CDR3 length equals 16 residues. Looked up from germline, CDR1 is SGHTA and CDR2 is FQGNSA. The V end was cut by 5 bases, the J end by 2 bases, with 16 bases between. The DNA of the CDR3 is TGTGCCAGCAGCCCCCGGACCAGCGGAGCCTACAATGAGCAGTTCTTC. Translating it yields CASSPRTSGAYNEQFF.

The chain has TRBV20-1 and TRBJ2-3; 9 nucleotides line up with TRBD2. Germline-derived CDR1 and CDR2 are DFQATT and SNEGSKA (reference sequence). With 5 bases clipped from V and 12 bases from J, the junction kept 3 bases outside the gene matches. This CDR3 contains 10 residues. The CDR3 DNA is TGCAGTGCTGTTAGCGGGAGTCAGTATTTT. Its protein is CSAVSGSQYF.

The CDR3 DNA follows: TGTGCCACCCACCGGTCCCCCTATGGCTACACCTTC. Its protein product is CATHRSPYGYTF. The chain combines TRBV28 with TRBJ1-2; no clear D gene. The germline V and J ends were trimmed by 10 bases and 4 bases, with 13 bases remaining between them. The CDR3 has 12 residues. CDR1 and CDR2 (germline): MDHEN, SYDVKM.

The V gene is TRBV3-1 (or the pseudogene TRBV3-2), the J gene TRBJ1-6, with a tentative D call TRBD1 (5 bases). The CDR3 is made up of 15 amino acids. V was shortened by 4 bases and J by 9 bases, with 16 bases between the two germline ends. The germline gives CDR1 LGHDT, CDR2 YNNKEL (reference sequence). The DNA for the CDR3 is TGTGCCAGCAGCCGCGGAGCCGACGGGGGTTCACCCCTCCACTTT. Translating gives CASSRGADGGSPLHF.

The genes are TRBV6-5 and TRBJ1-2, with D maybe TRBD1 (6 bases). Germline loops: CDR1 MNHEY, CDR2 SVGAGI. The CDR3 length is 14 residues. Trimming took 6 bases from V and 2 from J, leaving 13 bases between them. The CDR3 nucleotides are TGTGCCAGCAGCCCCGGACAGCGCAACTATGGCTACACCTTC. Translating it yields CASSPGQRNYGYTF.

V usage is TRBV19 and J usage is TRBJ1-1; no clear D gene. The germline CDR1 and CDR2 sequences are LNHDA and SQIVND (reference sequence). The CDR3 has 15 amino acids. V was pared by 8 bases and J by 0 bases, with 16 bases between. This CDR3 reads CASHPSGRMNTEAFF. The CDR3 DNA sequence: TGTGCCAGTCACCCTTCGGGGAGGATGAACACTGAAGCTTTCTTT.

The genes are TRBV19 and TRBJ1-2; TRBD1 might be the D (6 bases). Germline values: CDR1 LNHDA, CDR2 SQIVND (reference sequence). The CDR3 sequence is 16 residues long. The V and J ends lost 5 bases and 0 bases respectively, with 16 bases between them. The CDR3 nucleotides read TGTGCCAGTAGTTCACAATTGGGACAAGCTAACTATGGCTACACCTTC. Its protein is CASSSQLGQANYGYTF.

The rearrangement joins TRBV27 to TRBJ2-1; 7 bases fit TRBD2. Trimming took 0 bases from V and 4 from J; bases not matched to a gene: 6. The germline gives CDR1 MNHEY, CDR2 SMNVEV (reference sequence). This CDR3 has 16 amino acids. CDR3 sequence reads: CASSLSASGLYNEQFF. CDR3 nucleotide sequence: TGTGCCAGCAGTTTATCAGCTAGCGGTTTGTACAATGAGCAGTTCTTC.

The rearrangement uses TRBV19 and TRBJ1-3, with 8 bases lining up with TRBD1. The V and J ends lost 5 bases and 4 bases, in that order; junction bases with no gene match: 13. Germline V gives CDR1 LNHDA, CDR2 SQIVND (reference sequence). This CDR3 comprises 17 residues. This CDR3 reads CASSPRSGQGGGNTIYF. CDR3 nucleotide sequence: TGTGCCAGTAGTCCCCGCTCAGGACAGGGCGGGGGAAACACCATATATTTT.

The rearrangement links TRBV18 to TRBJ1-1, with D perhaps matching TRBD1 (5 bases). The ends were cut back, 2 bases at V and 0 bases at J, with 10 bases in the middle. The CDR3 sequence is 15 residues long. From germline, CDR1 is KGHSH and CDR2 LQKENI. CDR3 sequence reads: CASSPLDTLNTEAFF. The CDR3 coding sequence is TGTGCCAGCTCACCATTGGACACTTTGAACACTGAAGCTTTCTTT.

This chain joins TRBV11-2 and TRBJ1-1; the match to TRBD1 covers 7 bases. The trim removed 5 bases at V and 5 bases at J, leaving 8 bases unmatched. There are 14 residues in the CDR3. Looked up from germline, CDR1 is SGHAT and CDR2 is FQNNGV. The CDR3 loop is CASSRNRGFTEAFF. CDR3 nucleotide sequence: TGTGCCAGCAGCCGCAACAGGGGATTTACTGAAGCTTTCTTT.